This is a list of T cell receptor beta chains from one sample in a study of siplizumab effects on memory and regulatory T cells. TCRdb's copy holds only in-frame clones and misses some; the assay was immunoSEQ multiplex PCR. The repertoire consists of more than 95,000 clones, with about 94% occurring once and the leading ten covering about 0.62%. The specimen was Tregs sorted from blood. These receptors were collected from a human donor in good health. Each CDR3 is given with its conserved first and last residue. A D gene is named only where the DNA matches it firmly.

d_gene	v_gene	j_gene	CDR3aa	CDR3nt
.	TRBV5-6	TRBJ1-1	CASSLPGLGGNTEAFF	TGTGCCAGCAGCTTACCAGGGCTAGGAGGCAACACTGAAGCTTTCTTT
.	TRBV27	TRBJ1-2	CASSLSQGSGYTF	TGTGCCAGCAGTTTAAGTCAGGGGTCTGGCTACACCTTC
.	TRBV9	TRBJ2-5	CASSVVGQPGGTQYF	TGTGCCAGCAGCGTAGTCGGGCAGCCTGGGGGGACCCAGTACTTC
.	TRBV5-6	TRBJ2-1	CASSSTGTVSYNEQFF	TGTGCCAGCAGCTCGACCGGGACGGTCTCCTACAATGAGCAGTTCTTC
.	TRBV5-5	TRBJ2-5	CASSVGETQYF	TGTGCCAGCAGTGTGGGGGAGACCCAGTACTTC
.	TRBV20-1	TRBJ2-5	CSASPRETQYF	TGCAGTGCTAGCCCGCGCGAGACCCAGTACTTC
.	TRBV19	TRBJ2-4	CASSNRPGDIQYF	TGTGCCAGTAGTAACCGTCCTGGGGACATTCAGTACTTC
.	TRBV6-6	TRBJ1-2	CASRQSYGYTF	TGTGCCAGCAGGCAGTCCTATGGCTACACCTTC
.	TRBV7-2	TRBJ1-5	CASSPARGPQHF	TGTGCCAGCAGCCCAGCCCGGGGGCCCCAGCATTTT
TRBD2	TRBV6-1	TRBJ2-5	CASSGRRGGVQETQYF	TGTGCCAGCAGTGGTCGCCGGGGGGGGGTGCAAGAGACCCAGTACTTC
.	TRBV2	TRBJ1-1	CASSAGRVHTEAFF	TGTGCCAGCAGTGCAGGGAGGGTGCACACTGAAGCTTTCTTT
TRBD1	TRBV30	TRBJ1-2	CAWTPPGQIYGYTF	TGTGCCTGGACTCCTCCGGGACAGATCTATGGCTACACCTTC
.	TRBV13	TRBJ2-7	CASSLGGRGRVDEQYF	TGTGCCAGCAGCTTAGGCGGCCGGGGCCGGGTGGACGAGCAGTACTTC
.	TRBV6-5	TRBJ2-1	CASRDSGRRGEQFF	TGTGCCAGCAGAGATTCCGGGAGGAGGGGGGAGCAGTTCTTC
TRBD1	TRBV27	TRBJ1-2	CASSSPGQGLVGYTF	TGTGCCAGCAGTTCGCCGGGACAGGGTTTGGTTGGCTACACCTTC
TRBD1	TRBV6-5	TRBJ2-7	CASSLRRTGLGEQYF	TGTGCCAGCAGTCTCCGTCGGACAGGGCTGGGGGAGCAGTACTTC
.	TRBV5-4	TRBJ1-1	CASSPRQAGGTEAFF	TGTGCCAGCAGCCCAAGACAGGCCGGGGGTACTGAAGCTTTCTTT